This TCR delta chain derives from a study of gamma-delta T cells after stem cell transplantation. TCRdb reanalyzed the RT-PCR reads using CATT. Here the sample spans approximately 14,000 delta-chain clones, 30% to 35% being singletons. After removal of 0 bases from V and 3 bases from J, the junction contained 9 bases not matched to a gene. The CDR3 is made up of 19 amino acids. The germline CDR1 and CDR2 sequences are NSMFDY and ISSIKDK. This sequence joins TRAV29/DV5 and TRDJ3, with TRDD3 identical over 10 bases. The sequence was obtained from a human donor. It is not recorded whose cells these are; they may come from a transplant donor. The sample consisted of gamma-delta T cells. The CDR3 DNA reads TGTGCAGCAAGCGGTCCTCCCTACTGGGGGATCTGGGACACCCGACAGATGTTTTTC. Amino acid sequence: CAASGPPYWGIWDTRQMFF.